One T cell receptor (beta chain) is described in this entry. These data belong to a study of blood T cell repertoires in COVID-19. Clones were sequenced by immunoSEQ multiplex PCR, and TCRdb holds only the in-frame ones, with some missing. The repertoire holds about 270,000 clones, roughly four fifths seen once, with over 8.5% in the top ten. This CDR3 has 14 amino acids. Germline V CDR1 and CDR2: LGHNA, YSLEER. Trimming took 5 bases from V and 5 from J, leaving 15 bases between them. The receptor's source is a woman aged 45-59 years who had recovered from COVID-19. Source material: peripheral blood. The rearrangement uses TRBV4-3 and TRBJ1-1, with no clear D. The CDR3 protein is CASSYTQKRTEAFF. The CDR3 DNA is TGCGCCAGCAGCTACACGCAAAAGCGGACTGAAGCTTTCTTT.